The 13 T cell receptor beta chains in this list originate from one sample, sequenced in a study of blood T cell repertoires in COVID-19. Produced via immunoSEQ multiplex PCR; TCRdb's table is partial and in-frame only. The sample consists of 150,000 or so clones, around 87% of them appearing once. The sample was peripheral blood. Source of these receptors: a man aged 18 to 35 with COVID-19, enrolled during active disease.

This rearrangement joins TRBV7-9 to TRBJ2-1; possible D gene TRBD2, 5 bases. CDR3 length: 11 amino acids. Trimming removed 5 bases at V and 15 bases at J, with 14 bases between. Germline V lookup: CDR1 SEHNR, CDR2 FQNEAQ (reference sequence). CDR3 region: CASSPGLKTFF. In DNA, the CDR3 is TGTGCCAGCAGCCCCGGACTGAAGACGTTCTTC.

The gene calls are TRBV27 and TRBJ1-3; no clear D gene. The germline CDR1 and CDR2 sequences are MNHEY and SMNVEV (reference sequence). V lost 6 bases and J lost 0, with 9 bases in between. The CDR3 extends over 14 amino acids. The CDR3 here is CASRSVSSGNTIYF. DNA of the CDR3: TGTGCCAGCAGGTCCGTTAGCTCTGGAAACACCATATATTTT.

This CDR3 is CASSQGTSPYQPQHF. The CDR3 DNA reads as TGCGCCAGCAGCCAAGGGACATCCCCTTATCAGCCCCAGCATTTT. The chain has TRBV4-1 and TRBJ1-5; possible D gene TRBD1, 5 bases. Germline loops: CDR1 MGHRA, CDR2 YSYEKL. V lost 1 base and J lost 5, with 12 bases in between. This CDR3 is built from 15 residues.

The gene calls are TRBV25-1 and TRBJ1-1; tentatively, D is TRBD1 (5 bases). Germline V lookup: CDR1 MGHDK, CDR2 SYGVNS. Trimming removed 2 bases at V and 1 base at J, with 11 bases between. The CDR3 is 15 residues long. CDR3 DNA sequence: TGTGCCAGCAGTGAAAGGCAGGGATGGAACACTGAAGCTTTCTTT. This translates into CASSERQGWNTEAFF. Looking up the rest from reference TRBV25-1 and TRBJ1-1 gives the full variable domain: EADIYQTPRYLVIGTGKKITLECSQTMGHDKMYWYQQDPGMELHLIHYSYGVNSTEKGDLSSESTVSRIRTEHFPLTLESARPSHTSQYLCASSERQGWNTEAFFGQGTRLTVV.

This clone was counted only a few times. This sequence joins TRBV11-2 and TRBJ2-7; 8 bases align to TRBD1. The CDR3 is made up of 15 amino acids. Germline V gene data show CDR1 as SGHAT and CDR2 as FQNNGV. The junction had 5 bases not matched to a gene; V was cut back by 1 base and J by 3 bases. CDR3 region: CASSLGGQGDYEQYF. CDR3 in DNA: TGTGCCAGCAGCTTAGGCGGACAGGGAGACTACGAGCAGTACTTC.

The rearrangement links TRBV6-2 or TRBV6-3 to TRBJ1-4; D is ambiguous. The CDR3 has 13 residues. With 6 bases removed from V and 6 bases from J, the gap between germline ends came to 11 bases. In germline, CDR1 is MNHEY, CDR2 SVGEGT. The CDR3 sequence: CASSSVADEKLFF. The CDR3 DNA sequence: TGTGCCAGCAGCTCCGTAGCAGATGAAAAACTGTTTTTT.

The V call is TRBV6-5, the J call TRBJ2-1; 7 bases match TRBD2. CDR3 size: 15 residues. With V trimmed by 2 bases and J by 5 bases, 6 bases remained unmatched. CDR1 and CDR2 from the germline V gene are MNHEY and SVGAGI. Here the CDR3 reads CASSYVGGTHNEQFF. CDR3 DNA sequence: TGTGCCAGCAGTTACGTGGGAGGGACTCACAATGAGCAGTTCTTC.

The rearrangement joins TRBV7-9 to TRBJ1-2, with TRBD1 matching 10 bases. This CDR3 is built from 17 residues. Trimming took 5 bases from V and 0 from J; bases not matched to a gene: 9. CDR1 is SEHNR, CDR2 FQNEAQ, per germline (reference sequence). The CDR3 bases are TGTGCCAGCAGCCCGCGACAGGGGGCTGTAGCTAACTATGGCTACACCTTC. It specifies CASSPRQGAVANYGYTF.

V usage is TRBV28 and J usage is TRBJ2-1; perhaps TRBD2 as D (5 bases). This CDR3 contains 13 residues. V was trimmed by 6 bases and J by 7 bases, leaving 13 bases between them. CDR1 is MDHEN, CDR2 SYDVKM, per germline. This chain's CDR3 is CASSSRGPNEQFF. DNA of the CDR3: TGTGCCAGCAGCTCGCGAGGGCCTAATGAGCAGTTCTTC.

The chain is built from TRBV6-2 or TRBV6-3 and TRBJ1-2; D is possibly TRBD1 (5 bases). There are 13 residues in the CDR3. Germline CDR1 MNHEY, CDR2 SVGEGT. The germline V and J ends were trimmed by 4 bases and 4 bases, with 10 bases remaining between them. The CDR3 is CASSLVTAYGYTF. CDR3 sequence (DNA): TGTGCCAGCAGTTTGGTGACAGCCTATGGCTACACCTTC.

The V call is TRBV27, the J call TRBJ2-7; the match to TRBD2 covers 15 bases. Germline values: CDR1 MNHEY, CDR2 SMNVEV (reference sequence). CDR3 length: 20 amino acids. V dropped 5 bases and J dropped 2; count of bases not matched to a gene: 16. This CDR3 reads CASSPFPPGLAGGNPYEQYF. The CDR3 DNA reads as TGTGCCAGCAGTCCCTTCCCACCGGGACTAGCGGGAGGAAACCCCTACGAGCAGTACTTC.

CDR3 sequence (DNA): TGTGCCAGCAGCTTAGATGGGGACAGCGGGTACGAGCAGTACTTC. Residues: CASSLDGDSGYEQYF. The chain joins TRBV11-3 to TRBJ2-7, with D possibly TRBD1 on 7 matching bases. This CDR3 has 15 residues. Germline values: CDR1 SGHNT, CDR2 YENEEA. With 0 bases removed from V and 4 bases from J, the gap between germline ends came to 13 bases.

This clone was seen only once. The CDR3 region is CAISADAGGRGTGELFF. CDR3 nucleotide sequence: TGTGCCATCAGTGCCGACGCAGGGGGAAGGGGCACCGGGGAGCTGTTTTTT. The genes are TRBV10-3 and TRBJ2-2; 7 bases match TRBD1. The V segment lost 4 bases and the J segment 4 bases; nucleotides outside the gene matches: 12. The CDR3 loop spans 17 amino acids. CDR1 and CDR2 from the germline V gene are ENHRY and SYGVKD.